A single sample gave rise to the 32 T cell receptor beta chains below, sequenced in a study of cytomegalovirus exposure and HLA in healthy donors. 60 Vbeta and 13 Jbeta primers were used in PCR. Sequenced by immunoSEQ multiplex PCR; TCRdb stores in-frame clones only, minus some. In the table there are about 130,000 clones, over 75% of which are singletons. Specimen: PBMCs. The receptors were sampled from a boy aged 5-17 years in good health and CMV-seronegative.

The chain joins TRBV4-2 to TRBJ2-1; tentative D call: TRBD2 (6 bases). The CDR3 has 18 residues. The V gene lost 1 base and the J gene lost 4 bases, with 20 bases spanning the gap. Germline V gives CDR1 LGHNA, CDR2 YNFKEQ. CDR3 in amino acids: CASSQVTLRAGHYNEQFF. DNA for the CDR3: TGTGCCAGCAGCCAAGTTACCCTGAGAGCGGGCCATTACAATGAGCAGTTCTTC.

V is TRBV5-6 and J is TRBJ1-5; D is ambiguous. CDR1 and CDR2 (germline): SGHDT, YYEEEE. The CDR3 length is 14 residues. The ends were cut back, 5 bases at V and 7 bases at J, with 16 bases in the middle. This CDR3 reads CASSAKPFEQPQHF. In nucleotides, the CDR3 is TGTGCCAGCAGTGCCAAGCCCTTCGAACAGCCCCAGCATTTT.

The chain couples TRBV19 to TRBJ2-1; 7 nucleotides match TRBD2. CDR1 and CDR2 from the germline V gene are LNHDA and SQIVND (reference sequence). This CDR3 region has 16 residues. The J segment lost 4 bases and the V segment lost 2 bases, leaving 8 bases of the junction unmatched. The CDR3 is CASSIMSSGDYNEQFF. The CDR3 DNA sequence: TGTGCCAGTAGTATAATGTCCAGCGGGGATTACAATGAGCAGTTCTTC.

CDR3 protein: CASSVGPGTGAPANTEAFF. The CDR3 DNA sequence: TGTGCCAGCAGCGTAGGCCCCGGGACAGGGGCTCCGGCGAACACTGAAGCTTTCTTT. The chain recombines TRBV9 with TRBJ1-1; 10 bases map to TRBD1. CDR3 size: 19 residues. Germline V gene data show CDR1 as SGDLS and CDR2 as YYNGEE. Trimming at V came to 0 bases and at J to 1 base, leaving 12 bases not matched to a gene.

This clone was detected once. The V call is TRBV4-1, the J call TRBJ2-1; TRBD2 matches at 7 bases. CDR1 and CDR2 from the germline V gene are MGHRA and YSYEKL. After removal of 0 bases from V and 2 bases from J, the junction contained 7 bases not matched to a gene. The CDR3 extends over 17 amino acids. This CDR3 reads CASSQDGGGGTYNEQFF. CDR3 bases: TGCGCCAGCAGCCAAGACGGTGGGGGGGGAACCTACAATGAGCAGTTCTTC.

A word on this clone: One junction end does not reproduce the germline sequence, and a read error may be involved. The CDR3 protein is CVSSLGRPNTEAFF. The CDR3 DNA is TGTGTCAGCAGCTTAGGCAGGCCTAACACTGAAGCTTTCTTT. This rearrangement joins TRBV7-6 to TRBJ1-1, with D hard to call. In germline, CDR1 is SGHVS, CDR2 FNYEAQ. CDR3 length: 14 residues.

This clone was found a few times. The chain carries TRBV5-1 and TRBJ2-7, with 10 bases matching TRBD1. Germline loops: CDR1 SGHRS, CDR2 YFSETQ. The CDR3 loop spans 14 amino acids. With V trimmed by 4 bases and J by 3 bases, 4 bases remained unmatched. The CDR3 DNA follows: TGCGCCAGCAGCATGAGGACAGGGGGCTACGAGCAGTACTTC. Protein product: CASSMRTGGYEQYF.

The chain links TRBV9 to TRBJ2-1, with D perhaps TRBD2 (6 bases). Germline V gene sequence: CDR1 SGDLS, CDR2 YYNGEE. The CDR3 has 16 residues. V gave up 4 bases and J gave up 5 bases, with 19 bases separating them. The DNA for the CDR3 is TGTGCCAGCAGCTCCCGACTAGGATCCACAGACAATGAGCAGTTCTTC. Translating gives CASSSRLGSTDNEQFF.

This sequence joins TRBV12-2 and TRBJ1-1; the table's D call TRBD1 went unverified against the DNA. TRBV12-2 is termed a pseudogene. There are 17 residues in the CDR3. The CDR3 DNA reads as TGTGCAAGTCGAAGGAAACGCCGGGCCTCAAGGGGCACTGAAGCTTTCTTT. Translating gives CASRRKRRASRGTEAFF.

The chain uses TRBV20-1 and TRBJ2-1; D unresolved. The CDR3 is 10 residues long. Germline loops: CDR1 DFQATT, CDR2 SNEGSKA (reference sequence). The V and J ends lost 7 bases and 5 bases respectively, with 6 bases between them. Here the CDR3 DNA reads TGCAGTGTCGCAGACAATGAGCAGTTCTTC. This codes for CSVADNEQFF.

J is TRBJ1-1 and V is TRBV18; 8 bases are shared with TRBD1. The V segment lost 8 bases and the J segment 2 bases; nucleotides outside the gene matches: 4. CDR3 length: 13 amino acids. Germline V gene data show CDR1 as KGHSH and CDR2 as LQKENI. CDR3: CASMQGANTEAFF. CDR3 DNA sequence: TGTGCCAGCATGCAGGGGGCAAACACTGAAGCTTTCTTT.

The chain has TRBV13 and TRBJ1-5, with D maybe TRBD1 (6 bases). V was trimmed by 0 bases and J by 6 bases, leaving 15 bases between them. From germline, CDR1 is PRHDT and CDR2 FYEKMQ (reference sequence). CDR3 size: 16 residues. CDR3 sequence reads: CASSLGRVGAGQPQHF. The CDR3 coding sequence is TGTGCCAGCAGCTTAGGGCGGGTGGGGGCGGGTCAGCCCCAGCATTTT. Complete variable domain (other parts from reference TRBV13 and TRBJ1-5): AAGVIQSPRHLIKEKRETATLKCYPIPRHDTVYWYQQGPGQDPQFLISFYEKMQSDKGSIPDRFSAQQFSDYHSELNMSSLELGDSALYFCASSLGRVGAGQPQHFGDGTRLSIL.

The chain uses TRBV4-3 and TRBJ2-1, with TRBD1 matching 8 bases. This CDR3 has 16 amino acids. Germline lookup yields CDR1 LGHNA and CDR2 YSLEER. J gave up 3 bases and V 0 bases, and 4 bases lay outside the gene matches. Written as DNA, the CDR3 is TGCGCCAGCAGCCAAGAAGCAGGGGGCATCTACAATGAGCAGTTCTTC. Protein: CASSQEAGGIYNEQFF.

This chain uses TRBV19 with TRBJ2-7; TRBD2 is a possible D gene (5 bases). This CDR3 region has 15 residues. V was shortened by 6 bases and J by 0 bases, with 15 bases between the two germline ends. Germline lookup yields CDR1 LNHDA and CDR2 SQIVND (reference sequence). CDR3 amino acids: CASSHSVLSSYEQYF. The CDR3 region has the DNA TGTGCCAGTAGCCATAGCGTACTTAGCTCCTACGAGCAGTACTTC.

This chain joins TRBV7-3 and TRBJ2-6; possibly TRBD1 for D (6 bases). The CDR3 contains 15 residues. Germline CDR1 SGHTA, CDR2 FQGTGA. V lost 2 bases and J lost 3, with 8 bases in between. The DNA for the CDR3 is TGTGCCAGCAGCTTAGGGACAAGTGGGGCCAACGTCCTGACTTTC. The encoded protein is CASSLGTSGANVLTF.

This clone was detected only a few times. The rearrangement uses TRBV4-3 and TRBJ2-1, with D possibly TRBD1 on 5 matching bases. CDR3 size: 15 residues. Per germline, CDR1 LGHNA and CDR2 YSLEER. V lost 0 bases to trimming and J lost 1 base, with 7 bases between them. CDR3 sequence reads: CASSQDRGSYNEQFF. The CDR3 coding sequence is TGCGCCAGCAGCCAAGATAGGGGTTCCTACAATGAGCAGTTCTTC.

The chain joins TRBV19 to TRBJ2-7; D might be TRBD1 (6 bases). The germline V gene has CDR1 LNHDA and CDR2 SQIVND (reference sequence). This CDR3 contains 14 residues. Trimming took 5 bases from V and 6 from J, leaving 17 bases between them. In DNA form, the CDR3 reads TGTGCCAGTAGTTGTCAGGGGATGGCCTGCGAGCAGTACTTC. It is translated as CASSCQGMACEQYF.

The CDR3 region is CAISQDRGPYEQYF. CDR3 DNA: TGTGCCATCAGCCAGGACAGGGGCCCCTACGAGCAGTACTTC. This chain links TRBV10-3 with TRBJ2-7; TRBD1 aligns across 9 bases. Germline V lookup: CDR1 ENHRY, CDR2 SYGVKD. V lost 6 bases and J lost 2; bases outside the gene matches: 5. The CDR3 has 14 amino acids.

The V call is TRBV5-6, the J call TRBJ2-4; D is unclear. Germline loops: CDR1 SGHDT, CDR2 YYEEEE. The V gene lost 1 base and the J gene lost 0 bases, with 8 bases spanning the gap. This CDR3 region has 15 residues. The CDR3 DNA reads as TGTGCCAGCAGCTTGCTGGCGGTAGCCAAAAACATTCAGTACTTC. It codes for CASSLLAVAKNIQYF.

The chain links TRBV30 to TRBJ1-2, with 7 positions matching TRBD1. Trimming cost V 0 bases and J 4 bases; bases outside gene matches: 2. Germline V CDR1 and CDR2: GTSNPN, SVGIG (reference sequence). The CDR3 is made up of 13 amino acids. CDR3 region: CAWSVKGAYGYTF. The CDR3 nucleotides are TGTGCCTGGAGTGTCAAGGGGGCCTATGGCTACACCTTC. Supplemented by reference TRBV30 and TRBJ1-2, the full variable domain reads SQTIHQWPATLVQPVGSPLSLECTVEGTSNPNLYWYRQAAGRGLQLLFYSVGIGQISSEVPQNLSASRPQDRQFILSSKKLLLSDSGFYLCAWSVKGAYGYTFGSGTRLTVV.

The sample holds a few counts of this clone. The chain has TRBV6-5 and TRBJ2-1; unclear D gene. V was shortened by 1 base and J by 9 bases, with 4 bases between the two germline ends. The CDR3 extends over 11 amino acids. Looked up from germline, CDR1 is MNHEY and CDR2 is SVGAGI. The CDR3 loop reads CASSYLSEQFF. The CDR3 bases are TGTGCCAGCAGTTACTTGAGTGAGCAGTTCTTC.

This chain connects TRBV6-5 to TRBJ1-1, with D unresolved. V shed 1 base and J shed 8 bases, with 5 bases lying between them. The CDR3 spans 11 residues. Germline CDR1 MNHEY, CDR2 SVGAGI. CDR3 nucleotide sequence: TGTGCCAGCAGTTACTTGTCGGAAGCTTTCTTT. Amino acids: CASSYLSEAFF.

This chain joins TRBV4-2 and TRBJ2-2; the D gene is possibly TRBD2 (6 bases). The germline V and J ends were trimmed by 1 base and 6 bases, with 12 bases remaining between them. CDR3 length: 15 amino acids. Germline V gene sequence: CDR1 LGHNA, CDR2 YNFKEQ. CDR3 DNA: TGTGCCAGCAGCCAAGTGGAGGGAAGGCCCGGGGAGCTGTTTTTT. Protein product: CASSQVEGRPGELFF.

The rearrangement joins TRBV19 to TRBJ2-7, with 8 nucleotides matching TRBD2. V shed 3 bases, J shed 2 bases, and the junction held 6 bases outside the gene matches. Germline V CDR1 and CDR2: LNHDA, SQIVND (reference sequence). There are 15 residues in the CDR3. The CDR3 spells CASSMDREGTYEQYF. The CDR3 nucleotides read TGTGCCAGTAGTATGGACCGGGAGGGAACCTACGAGCAGTACTTC.

The rearrangement links TRBV27 to TRBJ2-7, with TRBD1 identical over 7 bases. The CDR3 runs to 15 residues. V shed 3 bases and J 1 base; nucleotides not matched to a gene: 6. Germline CDR1 and CDR2: MNHEY and SMNVEV (reference sequence). This CDR3 is CASSLVGQPSYEQYF. CDR3 nucleotide sequence: TGTGCCAGCAGTTTGGTGGGACAGCCTTCCTACGAGCAGTACTTC.

The gene calls are TRBV27 and TRBJ2-3; D ambiguous. CDR1 MNHEY and CDR2 SMNVEV come from the germline V gene (reference sequence). V was cut by 5 bases and J by 5 bases, with 5 bases left in between. The CDR3 is 11 amino acids. The CDR3 region is CASSAGDTQYF. CDR3 DNA sequence: TGTGCCAGCAGTGCAGGAGATACGCAGTATTTT.

DNA of the CDR3: TGTGCCAGCAGTTTGTCCGACCCTAGTTACACTGAAGCTTTCTTT. Translating gives CASSLSDPSYTEAFF. V is TRBV27 and J is TRBJ1-1; D remains ambiguous. V was trimmed by 3 bases and J by 3 bases, leaving 14 bases between them. This CDR3 has 15 amino acids. The germline gives CDR1 MNHEY, CDR2 SMNVEV (reference sequence).

The chain carries TRBV5-8 and TRBJ2-5; TRBD2 might be the D (6 bases). The CDR3 has 16 residues. V was shortened by 4 bases and J by 5 bases, with 21 bases between the two germline ends. Germline CDR1 SGHTS, CDR2 YDEGEE. As DNA, the CDR3 is TGTGCCAGCAGCCCGGTCGGGAGAGGGGTTGGTGAGACCCAGTACTTC. Its protein is CASSPVGRGVGETQYF.

The chain links TRBV27 to TRBJ1-1; no clear D gene. The CDR3 consists of 13 residues. V lost 2 bases and J lost 4, with 8 bases in between. The germline gives CDR1 MNHEY, CDR2 SMNVEV (reference sequence). CDR3 coding DNA: TGTGCCAGCAGTTTAGCTCCGGGCACTGAAGCTTTCTTT. Translating it yields CASSLAPGTEAFF.

A remark on this clone: Distinct nucleotide sequences in the sample also encode this CDR3. The genes are TRBV6-5 and TRBJ2-2, with a weak D call TRBD1 (6 bases). CDR3 length: 15 amino acids. Germline assignment: CDR1 MNHEY and CDR2 SVGAGI. V dropped 6 bases and J dropped 5 bases, with 16 bases sitting between them. The CDR3 DNA is TGTGCCAGCAGGATGGACAGTGGCGGAACCGGGGAGCTGTTTTTT. This codes for CASRMDSGGTGELFF.

V and J are TRBV18 and TRBJ2-5; TRBD1 might be the D (6 bases). Germline CDR1 and CDR2: KGHSH and LQKENI. Trimming removed 2 bases from V and 1 base from J, with 11 bases in between. CDR3 length: 15 residues. CDR3 residues: CASSPRTGLQETQYF. For the CDR3, the DNA is TGTGCCAGCTCACCAAGAACAGGGCTCCAAGAGACCCAGTACTTC.

V is TRBV13 and J is TRBJ2-2; TRBD2 aligns across 7 bases. Trimming took 5 bases from V and 4 from J; bases not matched to a gene: 10. This CDR3 comprises 16 residues. Germline CDR1 and CDR2: PRHDT and FYEKMQ (reference sequence). In nucleotides, the CDR3 is TGTGCCAGCAGCCTGGGGGGGGACGGAGTCACCGGGGAGCTGTTTTTT. As protein: CASSLGGDGVTGELFF.